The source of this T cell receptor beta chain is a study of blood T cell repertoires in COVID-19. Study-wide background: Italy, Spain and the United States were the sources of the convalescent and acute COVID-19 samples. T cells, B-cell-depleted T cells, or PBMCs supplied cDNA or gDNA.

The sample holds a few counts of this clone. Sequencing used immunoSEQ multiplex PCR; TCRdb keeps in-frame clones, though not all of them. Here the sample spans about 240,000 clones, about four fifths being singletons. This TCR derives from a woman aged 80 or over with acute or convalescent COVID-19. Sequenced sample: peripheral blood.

The CDR3 here is CASSLFPGQHTGELFF. CDR3 DNA: TGTGCCAGCAGCCTCTTCCCGGGACAGCACACCGGGGAGCTGTTTTTT. V usage is TRBV11-2 and J usage is TRBJ2-2; TRBD1 matches at 7 bases. Germline CDR1 reads SGHAT; CDR2 reads FQNNGV. Trimming at V came to 5 bases and at J to 3 bases, leaving 9 bases not matched to a gene. The CDR3 loop spans 16 amino acids.